Shown below are 6 T cell receptor beta chains from a single sample sequenced in a study of blood T cell repertoires in COVID-19. Sequencing was performed with immunoSEQ multiplex PCR; in TCRdb, only in-frame clones are kept and a portion is missing. Of approximately 90,000 clones listed, roughly 80% were seen once; the top ten hold around 49%. The sequenced material came from peripheral blood. The origin of the receptors is a human donor in a cohort sampled during active COVID-19.

J is TRBJ2-4 and V is TRBV5-5; 9 bases agree with TRBD1. The germline V gene has CDR1 SGHKS and CDR2 YYEKEE (reference sequence). V was pared by 4 bases and J by 3 bases, with 8 bases of the junction left unmatched. There are 16 residues in the CDR3. CDR3 sequence (DNA): TGTGCCAGCAGCAGTTACAGGGGGCCGGGCAAAAACATTCAGTACTTC. This sequence encodes CASSSYRGPGKNIQYF.

The chain employs TRBV28 and TRBJ2-7; the D gene is possibly TRBD1 (6 bases). This CDR3 spans 14 amino acids. In germline, CDR1 is MDHEN, CDR2 SYDVKM. V lost 5 bases and J lost 2, with 13 bases in between. The CDR3 reads CASSLAGQTYEQYF. The CDR3 region has the DNA TGTGCCAGCAGTCTGGCCGGACAGACCTACGAGCAGTACTTC.

The rearrangement links TRBV4-2 to TRBJ2-2; D perhaps matches TRBD1 (5 bases). V was cut by 0 bases and J by 5 bases, with 10 bases left in between. The CDR3 spans 15 residues. From germline, CDR1 is LGHNA and CDR2 YNFKEQ. In DNA form, the CDR3 reads TGTGCCAGCAGCCAAGAAAGGGGATATACCGGGGAGCTGTTTTTT. This gives the protein CASSQERGYTGELFF.

This chain connects TRBV28 to TRBJ1-4; tentative D call: TRBD1 (6 bases). CDR3 length: 13 residues. V was clipped by 11 bases and J by 5 bases, with 15 bases between them. The germline gives CDR1 MDHEN, CDR2 SYDVKM. CDR3: CAGADRRNEKLFF. The CDR3 DNA reads as TGTGCCGGAGCGGACAGACGCAATGAAAAACTGTTTTTT.

This rearrangement joins TRBV11-2 to TRBJ1-6; 7 nucleotides match TRBD1. The CDR3 contains 15 residues. Germline values: CDR1 SGHAT, CDR2 FQNNGV. The V segment lost 1 base and the J segment 9 bases; nucleotides outside the gene matches: 6. Written as DNA, the CDR3 is TGTGCCAGCAGCTTAGGTCACAGGGGAAGTTCACCCCTCCACTTT. Its translation is CASSLGHRGSSPLHF.

The J gene is TRBJ2-1, the V gene TRBV6-5; tentative D call: TRBD2 (6 bases). This CDR3 has 15 residues. Per the germline V gene, CDR1 is MNHEY and CDR2 is SVGAGI. Between the trimmed V and J ends, which lost 2 bases and 1 base, there was a span of 9 bases. CDR3 region: CASSYRGVSYNEQFF. CDR3 DNA: TGTGCCAGCAGTTACCGCGGGGTTTCCTACAATGAGCAGTTCTTC.